These 11 T cell receptor beta chains came from one sample sequenced in a study of shared clonotypes between healthy human individuals. TCRdb's copy holds only in-frame clones and misses some; the assay was immunoSEQ multiplex PCR. The sample holds about 770,000 clones, 55% to 80% seen once. The sequenced sample was memory CD4+ T cells sorted from blood. As to subset: CD45RA-negative fraction. The receptors stem from a woman aged 25 to 39 in good health.

The rearrangement joins TRBV6-5 to TRBJ2-7, with no clear D. The germline gives CDR1 MNHEY, CDR2 SVGAGI. CDR3 length: 11 amino acids. V was clipped by 8 bases and J by 5 bases, with 10 bases between them. The CDR3 nucleotides read TGTGCCAGCCGCGGTAACCACGAGCAGTACTTC. Residues: CASRGNHEQYF.

This clone was found once. The chain carries TRBV4-1 and TRBJ2-2; 14 bases align to TRBD2. CDR1 is MGHRA, CDR2 YSYEKL, per germline. The junction had 11 bases not matched to a gene; V was cut back by 1 base and J by 10 bases. CDR3 size: 18 residues. This CDR3 reads CASSQVPGLAGARAELFF. CDR3 bases: TGCGCCAGCAGCCAAGTCCCGGGACTAGCGGGAGCGCGCGCGGAGCTGTTTTTT.

For this clone: One junction end disagrees with the germline gene, perhaps due to a read error. The V and J genes are TRBV11-3 and TRBJ1-4; TRBD1 matches 7 bases. The CDR3 is 18 amino acids. Germline assignment: CDR1 SGHNT and CDR2 YENEEA. Written as DNA, the CDR3 is TGTGCCAGCACCTTAGGGACCCATCTGACAGGGTTTAATGAAAAACTGTTTTTT. It is translated as CASTLGTHLTGFNEKLFF.

The chain uses TRBV9 and TRBJ2-7; D gene uncertain. Germline values: CDR1 SGDLS, CDR2 YYNGEE. Between the trimmed V and J ends, which lost 0 bases and 2 bases, there was a span of 12 bases. This CDR3 is built from 15 residues. The CDR3 loop reads CASSVAPPGAYEQYF. CDR3 nucleotides: TGTGCCAGCAGCGTAGCCCCCCCAGGAGCCTACGAGCAGTACTTC.

J is TRBJ2-2 and V is TRBV25-1; D unresolved. This CDR3 comprises 14 residues. V was trimmed by 1 base and J by 1 base, leaving 4 bases between them. Germline V CDR1 and CDR2: MGHDK, SYGVNS. DNA for the CDR3: TGTGCCAGCAGTGAATTGGAGAACACCGGGGAGCTGTTTTTT. Amino acid sequence: CASSELENTGELFF. The full variable domain, completed using reference TRBV25-1 and TRBJ2-2, is EADIYQTPRYLVIGTGKKITLECSQTMGHDKMYWYQQDPGMELHLIHYSYGVNSTEKGDLSSESTVSRIRTEHFPLTLESARPSHTSQYLCASSELENTGELFFGEGSRLTVL.

In its sample, this clone was seen once. The gene calls are TRBV19 and TRBJ2-5, with 11 positions matching TRBD1. The CDR3 covers 18 residues. The germline V gene encodes CDR1 LNHDA and CDR2 SQIVND (reference sequence). The trim removed 4 bases at V and 2 bases at J, leaving 12 bases unmatched. The CDR3, as DNA: TGTGCCAGTAGTAGGTCCCCGGGACAGGGGGGTTGGCAAGAGACCCAGTACTTC. As protein: CASSRSPGQGGWQETQYF.

V is TRBV11-1 and J is TRBJ2-7, with 15 bases aligning to TRBD2. The CDR3 extends over 15 amino acids. Germline values: CDR1 SGHAT, CDR2 FQDESV (reference sequence). The V gene end was trimmed by 5 bases and the J gene end by 3 bases; junction bases not matched to a gene: 2. CDR3 DNA sequence: TGTGCCAGCAGCCGGGGACTAGCGGGGGGCTACGAGCAGTACTTC. It encodes CASSRGLAGGYEQYF.

The chain is built from TRBV5-1 and TRBJ2-7, with 7 bases aligning to TRBD2. V shed 5 bases and J 3 bases; nucleotides not matched to a gene: 8. Germline CDR1 reads SGHRS; CDR2 reads YFSETQ. The CDR3 contains 14 residues. The CDR3 reads CASRDERDFYEQYF. The CDR3 DNA sequence: TGCGCCAGCAGAGATGAGCGGGACTTCTACGAGCAGTACTTC.

V and J are TRBV29-1 and TRBJ2-5; 10 nucleotides match TRBD2. The DNA end favors TRBJ2-7, so the J call may be wrong. The CDR3 extends over 16 amino acids. Germline loops: CDR1 SQVTM, CDR2 ANQGSEA. CDR3 in amino acids: CSVEGPSGRASYEQYF. DNA of the CDR3: TGCAGCGTTGAAGGGCCTAGCGGGAGAGCCTCCTACGAGCAGTACTTC.

The chain joins TRBV2 to TRBJ2-7, with unresolved D. Trimming stripped 1 base from V and 5 bases from J, with 9 bases between. Germline V gene sequence: CDR1 SNHLY, CDR2 FYNNEI. The CDR3 spans 13 residues. The CDR3 coding sequence is TGTGCCAGCAGTGAAGGGAGTGACCACGAGCAGTACTTC. Translation: CASSEGSDHEQYF.

The chain couples TRBV19 to TRBJ1-5, with no clear D. The V end was cut by 4 bases, the J end by 1 base, with 5 bases between. Germline CDR1 and CDR2: LNHDA and SQIVND (reference sequence). This CDR3 has 13 residues. Here the CDR3 reads CASSRMSNQPQHF. In DNA, the CDR3 is TGTGCCAGTAGTAGGATGAGCAATCAGCCCCAGCATTTT.